This T cell receptor (beta chain) emerged from a study of blood T cell repertoires in COVID-19. Study summary: Acute-phase and convalescent COVID-19 samples originated in the United States, Italy and Spain. PBMCs, B-cell-depleted T cells, or T cells were the source of the cDNA or gDNA that made up the material.

It was during active infection that Seattle patients were enrolled and then longitudinally followed. Trimming took off 3 bases at V and 2 bases at J, with 13 bases between the two ends. CDR1 SGHDN and CDR2 FVKESK come from the germline V gene. The CDR3 covers 15 residues. As originally analysed: Reference gene primers were amplified, and this amplification served to estimate nucleated cell counts. Sequencing used immunoSEQ multiplex PCR; TCRdb keeps in-frame clones, though not all of them. V and J calls and clone size are those listed in that table; D and trimming were worked out from the DNA. The table records 150,000 or so clones, around 83% of them present only once.

The sequenced sample consisted of peripheral blood. The chain is built from TRBV14 and TRBJ1-2; the D gene is possibly TRBD1 (6 bases). The origin of this receptor is a woman in her sixties with COVID-19, enrolled during active disease. This CDR3 reads CASSQTPGANYGYTF. The CDR3 region has the DNA TGTGCCAGCAGCCAGACTCCAGGGGCCAACTATGGCTACACCTTC.